Below are 2 T cell receptor beta chains sequenced from a single sample in a study of low-dose radiotherapy and immunotherapy resistance in tumors (dated by TCRdb to the early 2020s). According to the study, the label for this sample's time point signals: before trial treatment. The run used an Illumina MiniSeq. To make first-strand cDNA, Superscript III was used along with a set of TRAV- and TRBV-specific primers so that both the TCRalpha and TCRbeta chains were covered. TCRs were amplified with Phusion for 20 PCR cycles, with a constant-region primer paired with the adapter attached to the V primers. TCRdb reworked the public reads: Q25 trimming with fastp, MiXCR clone assembly, productive beta chains retained. Each CDR3 protein appears once, grouped with its most common genes and DNA. The sample yields nearly 95,000 distinct CDR3 sequences; 8% to 10% were counted once. 0.8% to 1.3% of the sample is in the top ten clones.

The sequencing used PBMCs, collected before treatment. The receptor set was obtained from a male donor with prostate cancer.

V gene TRBV28 combines with J gene TRBJ2-7; D remains unclear. Germline values: CDR1 MDHEN, CDR2 SYDVKM. V was shortened by 2 bases and J by 13 bases, with 18 bases between the two germline ends. The CDR3 consists of 13 residues. The CDR3 DNA is TGTGCCAGCAGTTTAATAAGTCAGCCATCTACCTACTTC. It yields the protein CASSLISQPSTYF.

This clonotype was counted at least ten times. This chain connects TRBV7-2 to TRBJ1-6; D gene unclear. CDR3 length: 14 residues. Germline V CDR1 and CDR2: SGHTA, FQGNSA. Trimming shortened V by 7 bases and J by 0 bases, and 7 bases separated the two germline ends. The CDR3 DNA is TGTGCCAGCAAACTGAGCTCCTATAATTCACCCCTCCACTTT. This codes for CASKLSSYNSPLHF.